These T cell receptor beta chains were read from a single sample in a study of metastatic and nonmetastatic thyroid tumors. TCRdb re-called the PCR reads through MiXCR. The sample gives over 10,000 clones, 26% of which show up once; over 15% is in the top ten. Sequencing used tumor tissue. The receptors derive from a female donor with papillary thyroid cancer or a benign thyroid nodule (not recorded which). Some clones in this sample may be carry-over from other donors' samples. Both conserved end residues are part of each CDR3.

J gene	V gene	CDR3 protein
TRBJ1-5	TRBV27	CASMREQGWNQPQHF
TRBJ2-7	TRBV7-6	CASSLSNYYEQYF
TRBJ2-2	TRBV7-9	CASSFRRANTGELFF
TRBJ2-7	TRBV20-1	CSARCGLPYEQYF
TRBJ2-1	TRBV7-9	CASSLVGRSSYNEQFF
TRBJ2-1	TRBV5-1	CASSEATGDEQFF
TRBJ2-7	TRBV7-9	CASSLVLAGGAEAYEQYF
TRBJ2-7	TRBV5-5	CASSPWWRVSSYEQYF
TRBJ1-2	TRBV29-1	CSIPLGALYGYTF
TRBJ1-2	TRBV5-1	CASSPGWDYGYTF
TRBJ2-7	TRBV28	CASSLLAGAGFGEQYF
TRBJ1-5	TRBV12-3/TRBV12-4	CASSLRGGNQPQHF
TRBJ1-5	TRBV27	CASRGTGLGQPQHF
TRBJ1-5	TRBV28	CASSPPGSISNQPQHF
TRBJ2-3	TRBV20-1	CSARRLDSTDTQYF
TRBJ1-1	TRBV11-3	CASSLSGNAEAFF
TRBJ1-5	TRBV19	CASSIDRTQPQHF
TRBJ2-5	TRBV24-1	CGTIGTSVEGTQYF
TRBJ1-3	TRBV20-1	CSALGPNSGNTIYF
TRBJ2-2	TRBV20-1	CSARKNPGGAVGELFF
TRBJ1-6	TRBV11-2	CASSLKGPLHF
TRBJ2-7	TRBV28	CASLGQGDEQYF
TRBJ1-2	TRBV6-4	CASSPGDGNYGYTF
TRBJ1-6	TRBV5-6	CASSRSNGQLNSPLHF
TRBJ1-2	TRBV3-1	CASSQGQGNGYTF
TRBJ2-7	TRBV7-8	CASSLDTRITYEQYF
TRBJ2-7	TRBV11-2	CASSPIGLADYEQYF
TRBJ1-1	TRBV11-1	CASSLDGFGPEAFF
TRBJ2-5	TRBV11-2	CASSRDQETQYF